Below are 8 T cell receptor beta chains sequenced from a single sample in a study of OX40 agonist ivuxolimab in advanced cancers. The assay was immunoSEQ multiplex PCR, and TCRdb's table has in-frame clones only and misses some. The repertoire holds approximately 60,000 clones, with about four fifths as singletons. The input for sequencing was CD4+ or CD8+ T cells sorted from blood, taken in a trial of the OX40 agonist ivuxolimab. These receptors came from an adult with an advanced solid tumor such as melanoma, head and neck, liver or kidney cancer.

The chain combines TRBV7-3 with TRBJ2-1, with unresolved D. The CDR3 has 15 amino acids. Trimming took 2 bases from V and 3 from J, leaving 11 bases between them. The germline gives CDR1 SGHTA, CDR2 FQGTGA. This CDR3 reads CASSLARLGYNEQFF. In DNA, the CDR3 is TGTGCCAGCAGCTTAGCGCGACTGGGCTACAATGAGCAGTTCTTC.

This rearrangement joins TRBV9 to TRBJ2-5; 11 bases agree with TRBD2. After removal of 5 bases from V and 5 bases from J, the junction contained 2 bases not matched to a gene. The CDR3 sequence is 13 residues long. Germline V lookup: CDR1 SGDLS, CDR2 YYNGEE. In DNA form, the CDR3 reads TGTGCCAGCAGTGGGACTAGCGGCGAGACCCAGTACTTC. Translation: CASSGTSGETQYF.

This clone has just one count. The chain recombines TRBV2 with TRBJ2-7, with D perhaps TRBD1 (6 bases). Germline loops: CDR1 SNHLY, CDR2 FYNNEI. This CDR3 is 16 amino acids long. The V end lost 6 bases, the J end lost 3 bases, and 21 bases lay between the germline ends. The CDR3: CASRTQQGRVVYEQYF. The CDR3 nucleotides read TGTGCCAGCAGGACCCAACAGGGTCGGGTAGTCTACGAGCAGTACTTC.

The rearrangement links TRBV11-3 to TRBJ2-3; tentative D call: TRBD2 (5 bases). CDR3 length: 16 residues. The V gene lost 4 bases and the J gene lost 1 base, with 15 bases spanning the gap. Germline V gives CDR1 SGHNT, CDR2 YENEEA. The CDR3 region is CASSSVSGRGTDTQYF. The CDR3 DNA is TGTGCCAGCAGCTCAGTGAGCGGCCGAGGCACAGATACGCAGTATTTT.

The rearrangement joins TRBV9 to TRBJ2-2, with D uncertain. From germline, CDR1 is SGDLS and CDR2 YYNGEE. The CDR3 is 17 amino acids. The germline V and J ends were trimmed by 3 bases and 3 bases, with 18 bases remaining between them. The CDR3 sequence is CASSEPRSARDTGELFF. CDR3 DNA sequence: TGTGCCAGCAGCGAACCTCGCAGCGCAAGAGACACCGGGGAGCTGTTTTTT.

This clone came up a few times. Germline is not matched at one junction end, which may reflect a read error. This chain joins TRBV5-4 and TRBJ1-2, with D uncertain. CDR3 length: 13 amino acids. In germline, CDR1 is SGHNT, CDR2 YYREEE (reference sequence). In DNA, the CDR3 is TGTGCCAGCACCTATCTTCTCGGGCGGAGAAGGGCCTTC. Translation gives CASTYLLGRRRAF.

J is TRBJ2-7 and V is TRBV7-9; D is uncertain. There are 12 residues in the CDR3. Trimming shortened V by 6 bases and J by 1 base, and 7 bases separated the two germline ends. Germline V CDR1 and CDR2: SEHNR, FQNEAQ (reference sequence). The chain's CDR3 is CASSTRSYEQYF. The CDR3 DNA sequence: TGTGCCAGCAGTACCAGATCCTACGAGCAGTACTTC. Full variable domain (remainder filled in from reference TRBV7-9 and TRBJ2-7): DTGVSQNPRHKITKRGQNVTFRCDPISEHNRLYWYRQTLGQGPEFLTYFQNEAQLEKSRLLSDRFSAERPKGSFSTLEIQRTEQGDSAMYLCASSTRSYEQYFGPGTRLTVT.

The rearrangement uses TRBV7-3 and TRBJ2-7; D unclear. The germline CDR1 and CDR2 sequences are SGHTA and FQGTGA. This CDR3 is built from 14 residues. V shed 3 bases and J shed 6 bases, with 15 bases lying between them. The DNA of the CDR3 is TGTGCCAGCAGCTTCGGCCCCTTTGCCGCCGAGCAGTACTTC. It codes for CASSFGPFAAEQYF.